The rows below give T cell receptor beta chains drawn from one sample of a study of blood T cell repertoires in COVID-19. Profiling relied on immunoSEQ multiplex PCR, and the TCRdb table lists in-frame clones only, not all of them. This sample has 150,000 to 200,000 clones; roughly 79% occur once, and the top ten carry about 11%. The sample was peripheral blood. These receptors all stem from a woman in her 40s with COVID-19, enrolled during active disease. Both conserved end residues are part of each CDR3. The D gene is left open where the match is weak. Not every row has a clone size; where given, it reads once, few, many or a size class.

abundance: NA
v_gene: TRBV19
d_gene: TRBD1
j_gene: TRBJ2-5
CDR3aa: CASSNRGETQYF
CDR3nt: TGTGCCAGTAGTAACAGGGGTGAGACCCAGTACTTC

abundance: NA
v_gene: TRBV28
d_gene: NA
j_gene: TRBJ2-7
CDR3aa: CASTPRGREQYF
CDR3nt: TGTGCCAGCACCCCAAGGGGGAGAGAGCAGTACTTC

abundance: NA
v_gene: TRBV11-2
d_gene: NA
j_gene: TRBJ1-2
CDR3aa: CASSLTETGFYGYTF
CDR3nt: TGTGCCAGCAGCTTAACGGAGACAGGTTTCTATGGCTACACCTTC

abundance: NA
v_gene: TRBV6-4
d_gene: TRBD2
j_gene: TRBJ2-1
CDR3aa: CASSGSGSSYNEQFF
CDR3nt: TGTGCCAGCAGTGGTAGCGGGAGCTCCTACAATGAGCAGTTCTTC

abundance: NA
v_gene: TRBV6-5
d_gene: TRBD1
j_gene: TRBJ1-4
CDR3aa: CASSTRTGGNEKLFF
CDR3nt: TGTGCCAGCAGTACCCGGACAGGTGGGAATGAAAAACTGTTTTTT

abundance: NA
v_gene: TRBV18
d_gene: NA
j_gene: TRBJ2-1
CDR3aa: CASSPQRDEQFF
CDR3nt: TGTGCCAGCTCACCCCAGAGGGATGAGCAGTTCTTC

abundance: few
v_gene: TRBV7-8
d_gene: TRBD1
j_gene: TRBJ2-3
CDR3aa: CASSVLTGGDTQYF
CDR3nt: TGTGCCAGCAGCGTCCTTACAGGGGGAGATACGCAGTATTTT

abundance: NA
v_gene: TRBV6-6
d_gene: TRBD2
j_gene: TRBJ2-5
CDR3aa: CASSTGLAGYETQYF
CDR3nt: TGTGCCAGCAGTACCGGACTAGCGGGATATGAGACCCAGTACTTC

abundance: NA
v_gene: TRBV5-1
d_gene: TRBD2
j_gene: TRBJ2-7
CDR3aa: CASSLLAGTGSGEQYF
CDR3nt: TGCGCCAGCAGCTTGTTAGCGGGGACGGGGTCGGGCGAGCAGTACTTC

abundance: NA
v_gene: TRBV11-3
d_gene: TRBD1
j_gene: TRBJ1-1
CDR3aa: CASSLEQGDEAFF
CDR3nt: TGTGCCAGCAGCTTAGAACAGGGGGATGAAGCTTTCTTT

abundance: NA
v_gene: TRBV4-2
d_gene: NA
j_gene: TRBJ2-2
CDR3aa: CASSQPGVTGELFF
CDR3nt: TGTGCCAGCAGCCAGCCCGGGGTCACCGGGGAGCTGTTTTTT

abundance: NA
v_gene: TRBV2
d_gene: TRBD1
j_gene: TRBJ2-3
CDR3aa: CASSDAGGDTQYF
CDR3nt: TGTGCCAGCAGTGACGCAGGGGGAGATACGCAGTATTTT

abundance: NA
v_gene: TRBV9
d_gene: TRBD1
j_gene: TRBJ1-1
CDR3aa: CASSDSPTGGKNTEAFF
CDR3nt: TGTGCCAGCAGCGACAGCCCAACAGGGGGTAAGAACACTGAAGCTTTCTTT

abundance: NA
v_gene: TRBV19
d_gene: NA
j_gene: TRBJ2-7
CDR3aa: CASSTVGSYEQYF
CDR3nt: TGTGCCAGTAGCACAGTCGGGAGCTACGAGCAGTACTTC

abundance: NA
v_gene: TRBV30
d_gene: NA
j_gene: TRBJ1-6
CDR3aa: CAWSVKGIYNSPLHF
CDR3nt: TGTGCCTGGAGTGTAAAGGGGATCTATAATTCACCCCTCCACTTT

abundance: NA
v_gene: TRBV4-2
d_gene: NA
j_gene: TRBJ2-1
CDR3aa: CASSQDHGSASYNEQFF
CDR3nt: TGTGCCAGCAGCCAAGATCACGGCAGCGCATCCTACAATGAGCAGTTCTTC